This is a list of T cell receptor beta chains from one sample in a study of OX40 agonist ivuxolimab in advanced cancers. Only in-frame clones appear in the TCRdb table, and some are missing; sequencing was by immunoSEQ multiplex PCR. The profile shows around 85,000 clones, 75% to 95% of them singletons. Sequencing was performed on CD4+ or CD8+ T cells sorted from blood, taken in a trial of the OX40 agonist ivuxolimab. The receptors were sampled from an adult with an advanced solid tumor such as melanoma, head and neck, liver or kidney cancer. The CDR3 runs from the conserved cysteine through the conserved F or W. D genes are given only for firm matches.

cdr3_nt: TGTGCCAGCAACTGGGACGAGCAGTACTTC
cdr3_aa: CASNWDEQYF
d_call: .
j_call: TRBJ2-7
v_call: TRBV6-1
cdr3_length: 10

cdr3_nt: TGCGCCAGCAGCTTGGAGTTTGTAGGGACCTCGCTCCCGAATACGCAGTATTTT
cdr3_aa: CASSLEFVGTSLPNTQYF
d_call: .
j_call: TRBJ2-3
v_call: TRBV5-1
cdr3_length: 18

cdr3_nt: TGTGCCAGTGTAGGGGGGGTAAACACTGAAGCTTTCTTT
cdr3_aa: CASVGGVNTEAFF
d_call: .
j_call: TRBJ1-1
v_call: TRBV28
cdr3_length: 13

cdr3_nt: TGTGCCAGCAGCGCAAGCGGTTCAGAGCAGTACTTC
cdr3_aa: CASSASGSEQYF
d_call: .
j_call: TRBJ2-7
v_call: TRBV7-2
cdr3_length: 12

cdr3_nt: TGTGCCAGCAGACAAGGGAGCAATCAGCCCCAGCATTTT
cdr3_aa: CASRQGSNQPQHF
d_call: .
j_call: TRBJ1-5
v_call: TRBV6-5
cdr3_length: 13

cdr3_nt: TGCGCCAGCAGCCCACTGGGACAGGCAGCATCAAGTGGAGAGACCCAGTACTTC
cdr3_aa: CASSPLGQAASSGETQYF
d_call: TRBD1
j_call: TRBJ2-5
v_call: TRBV5-1
cdr3_length: 18

cdr3_nt: TGTGCCAGCAGCCGCGGGGGGTCGGGGTACGAGCAGTACTTC
cdr3_aa: CASSRGGSGYEQYF
d_call: TRBD2
j_call: TRBJ2-7
v_call: TRBV7-2
cdr3_length: 14

cdr3_nt: TGCGCCAGCAGCGTGACTAGCGGATCGGAGACCCAGTACTTC
cdr3_aa: CASSVTSGSETQYF
d_call: TRBD2
j_call: TRBJ2-5
v_call: TRBV5-1
cdr3_length: 14

cdr3_nt: TGTGCCAGCAGCCCGAGGCTCGCAACTAATGAAAAACTGTTTTTT
cdr3_aa: CASSPRLATNEKLFF
d_call: .
j_call: TRBJ1-4
v_call: TRBV4-2
cdr3_length: 15

cdr3_nt: TGTGCCAGCAGCTTTCCTAGCGGGTTAGGCGAGCAGTACTTC
cdr3_aa: CASSFPSGLGEQYF
d_call: TRBD2
j_call: TRBJ2-7
v_call: TRBV5-6
cdr3_length: 14

cdr3_nt: TGTGCCAGCAGCTTTGAAAGGGAGCTGTTTTTT
cdr3_aa: CASSFERELFF
d_call: .
j_call: TRBJ2-2
v_call: TRBV5-6
cdr3_length: 11

cdr3_nt: TGCGCCAGCAGCCTGCAGGGGTCTGGCACAGATACGCAGTATTTT
cdr3_aa: CASSLQGSGTDTQYF
d_call: .
j_call: TRBJ2-3
v_call: TRBV5-1
cdr3_length: 15

cdr3_nt: TGCGCCAGCAGCCAACTTCTCCAGGACTACCTCTACGAGCAGTACTTC
cdr3_aa: CASSQLLQDYLYEQYF
d_call: .
j_call: TRBJ2-7
v_call: TRBV4-1
cdr3_length: 16

cdr3_nt: TGTGCCAGCAGCAGATTACCCCTAGCGGGAGGGACAGATACGCAGTATTTT
cdr3_aa: CASSRLPLAGGTDTQYF
d_call: TRBD2
j_call: TRBJ2-3
v_call: TRBV4-2
cdr3_length: 17

cdr3_nt: TGTGCCAGCAGCTTAGCCCTAGCGGGCTCCTACAATGAGCAGTTCTTC
cdr3_aa: CASSLALAGSYNEQFF
d_call: TRBD2
j_call: TRBJ2-1
v_call: TRBV7-2
cdr3_length: 16

cdr3_nt: TGTGCCAGCAGCATCGTCACAGATACGCAGTATTTT
cdr3_aa: CASSIVTDTQYF
d_call: .
j_call: TRBJ2-3
v_call: TRBV7-6
cdr3_length: 12

cdr3_nt: TGTGCCAGCAGCTTATTGTCAGGTGTGGGAGAGCAGTACTTC
cdr3_aa: CASSLLSGVGEQYF
d_call: .
j_call: TRBJ2-7
v_call: TRBV7-2
cdr3_length: 14

cdr3_nt: TGTGCCAGCAGACCACTAGCGGGAGTGCGAGAGACCCAGTACTTC
cdr3_aa: CASRPLAGVRETQYF
d_call: TRBD2
j_call: TRBJ2-5
v_call: TRBV6-5
cdr3_length: 15

cdr3_nt: TGCGCCAGCAGCTTGGGTCAAAGCACAGATACGCAGTATTTT
cdr3_aa: CASSLGQSTDTQYF
d_call: .
j_call: TRBJ2-3
v_call: TRBV5-1
cdr3_length: 14

cdr3_nt: TGTGCCAGCAGCCCGGGACTAGCGGGAGGCCAAGAGACCCAGTACTTC
cdr3_aa: CASSPGLAGGQETQYF
d_call: TRBD2
j_call: TRBJ2-5
v_call: TRBV5-4
cdr3_length: 16

cdr3_nt: TGTGCCAGTAGTAGAGACGGAGGCTTCGGAAACACCATATATTTT
cdr3_aa: CASSRDGGFGNTIYF
d_call: .
j_call: TRBJ1-3
v_call: TRBV19
cdr3_length: 15

cdr3_nt: TGTGCCAGCTACTGGGGCCTGGGAGTGAACACTGAAGCTTTCTTT
cdr3_aa: CASYWGLGVNTEAFF
d_call: .
j_call: TRBJ1-1
v_call: TRBV7-2
cdr3_length: 15

cdr3_nt: TGCGCCAGCCCTGTCGCGGCTAGCGGGATTTACGAGCAGTACTTC
cdr3_aa: CASPVAASGIYEQYF
d_call: TRBD2
j_call: TRBJ2-7
v_call: TRBV10-2
cdr3_length: 15